The entry that follows covers one T cell receptor beta chain sequence. Its antigen is not known. Mismatch with germline at one junction end may stem from a read error. Nobody among the patients had been given any treatment before thyroid surgery. This entry belongs to a study of metastatic and nonmetastatic thyroid tumors. Turning to the study itself: Repertoire comparison spanned blood and tumor or nodule tissue of malignant and benign thyroid patients. General study results and limits: It was reported that TCR beta diversity was significantly higher in malignant thyroid tumors than benign nodules, in blood and tumor.

In the original workflow: The distant-metastasis classifier for papillary thyroid cancer was built from CDR3 differences across clinicopathological groups. TCRdb reprocessed the PCR reads using MiXCR. In this record, the V and J calls reflect TCRdb's handling and not the investigators' own analysis. The table shows about 18,000 clones, with around 30% occurring only once. Sequencing used tumor tissue. The clonotype comes from a male donor with papillary thyroid cancer or a benign thyroid nodule (not recorded which). Some clones in this sample may be carry-over from other donors' samples.

The CDR3 spells CARSLRQGSNYAYTF. In DNA, the CDR3 is TGTGCCAGGAGCTTAAGACAGGGATCAAACTATGCCTACACCTTC. The V gene is TRBV5-4, the J gene TRBJ1-2, with TRBD1 matching 7 bases. CDR1 and CDR2 from the germline V gene are SGHNT and YYREEE (reference sequence). The CDR3 has 15 residues.